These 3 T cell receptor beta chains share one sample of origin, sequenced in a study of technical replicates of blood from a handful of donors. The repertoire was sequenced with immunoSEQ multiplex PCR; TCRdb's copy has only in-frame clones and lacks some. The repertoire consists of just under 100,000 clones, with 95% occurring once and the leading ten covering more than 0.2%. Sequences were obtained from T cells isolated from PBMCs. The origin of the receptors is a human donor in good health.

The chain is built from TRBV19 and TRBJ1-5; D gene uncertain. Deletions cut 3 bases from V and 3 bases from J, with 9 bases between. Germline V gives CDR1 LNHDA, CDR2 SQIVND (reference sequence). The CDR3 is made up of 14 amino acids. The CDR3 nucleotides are TGTGCCAGTAGTATTTGGAGCTCCAATCAGCCCCAGCATTTT. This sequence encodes CASSIWSSNQPQHF. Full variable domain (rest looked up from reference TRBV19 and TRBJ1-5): DGGITQSPKYLFRKEGQNVTLSCEQNLNHDAMYWYRQDPGQGLRLIYYSQIVNDFQKGDIAEGYSVSREKKESFPLTVTSAQKNPTAFYLCASSIWSSNQPQHFGDGTRLSIL.

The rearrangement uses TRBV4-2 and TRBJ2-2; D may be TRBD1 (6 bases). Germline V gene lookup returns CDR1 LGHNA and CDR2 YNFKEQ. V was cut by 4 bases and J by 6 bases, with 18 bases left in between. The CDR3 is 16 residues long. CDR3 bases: TGTGCCAGCAGCCCGGTGATGGGGGCCGAACCCGGGGAGCTGTTTTTT. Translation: CASSPVMGAEPGELFF.

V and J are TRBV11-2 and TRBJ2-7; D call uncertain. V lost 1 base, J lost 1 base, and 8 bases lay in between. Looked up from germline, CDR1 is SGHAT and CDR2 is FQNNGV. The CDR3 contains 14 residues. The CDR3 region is CASSLAPFSYEQYF. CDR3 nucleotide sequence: TGTGCCAGCAGCTTAGCCCCATTTTCCTACGAGCAGTACTTC.